This T cell receptor beta chain was identified during a study of radiotherapy plus CTLA-4 blockade in lung cancer. Study-level information: Objective responses emerged in 15% to 20% of patients, and over 30% attained disease control. General study results and limits: In blood, tumor-derived TCR clones expanded after radiotherapy plus ipilimumab.

On this clone: Its antigen is not known.

Generated by immunoSEQ multiplex PCR, the TCRdb table keeps only in-frame clones and is missing some. The sample carries 75,000 to 100,000 clones, around nine tenths recorded once. CTLA-4 blockade with ipilimumab, together with focal radiation, was given to patients with chemo-refractory metastatic non-small-cell lung cancer. The material was peripheral blood, obtained from a patient treated with radiotherapy plus ipilimumab. This clonotype was sampled from a human donor with non-small cell lung cancer that progressed on radiotherapy plus ipilimumab.

The chain's CDR3 is CASSSDPGIQETQYF. The CDR3 coding sequence is TGTGCCAGCAGCTCGGACCCGGGAATCCAAGAGACCCAGTACTTC. This chain joins TRBV5-4 and TRBJ2-5; perhaps TRBD2 as D (5 bases). Trimming shortened V by 3 bases and J by 1 base, and 13 bases separated the two germline ends. The CDR3 consists of 15 residues. Germline V gene data show CDR1 as SGHNT and CDR2 as YYREEE (reference sequence). Combining the CDR3 with reference TRBV5-4 and TRBJ2-5 gives the whole variable domain ETGVTQSPTHLIKTRGQQVTLRCSSQSGHNTVSWYQQALGQGPQFIFQYYREEENGRGNFPPRFSGLQFPNYSSELNVNALELDDSALYLCASSSDPGIQETQYFGPGTRLLVL.